The next 21 T cell receptor beta chains were all read from a single sample in a study of patients and donors after allogeneic stem cell transplantation. TCRdb recomputed calls from the RT-PCR reads with MiXCR, one row per CDR3 protein. The sample records approximately 200,000 distinct CDR3 sequences, roughly two fifths being singletons. Sequencing was performed on blood, either unsorted or a sorted T cell fraction (not recorded which). The receptor set was obtained from a human donor who was either an allogeneic HSCT recipient or a stem cell or donor lymphocyte infusion donor (not recorded which). It is not recorded whose cells these are; they may come from a transplant donor.

The chain has TRBV29-1 and TRBJ2-1; D is uncertain. The V gene lost 3 bases and the J gene lost 4 bases, with 7 bases spanning the gap. The germline gives CDR1 SQVTM, CDR2 ANQGSEA. This CDR3 is built from 12 residues. DNA for the CDR3: TGCAGCGTTGAGGCTGAGTACAATGAGCAGTTCTTC. This encodes CSVEAEYNEQFF.

This clonotype has only a few counts. V is TRBV5-6 and J is TRBJ1-5; the D gene is possibly TRBD1 (5 bases). The CDR3 spans 14 residues. CDR1 SGHDT and CDR2 YYEEEE come from the germline V gene. Trimming cost V 4 bases and J 0 bases, with 8 bases left between them. The CDR3 loop is CASSAGPSNQPQHF. The CDR3 nucleotides read TGTGCCAGCAGCGCGGGACCTAGCAATCAGCCCCAGCATTTT.

This clonotype was found many times. The V gene is TRBV24-1, the J gene TRBJ1-1; D is unclear. This CDR3 region has 12 residues. V was clipped by 4 bases and J by 8 bases, with 10 bases between them. The V gene's germline CDR1 is KGHDR and CDR2 SFDVKD. CDR3 residues: CATSEDPREAFF. The CDR3, as DNA: TGTGCCACCAGTGAAGACCCCAGGGAAGCTTTCTTT.

V usage is TRBV15 and J usage is TRBJ2-7, with no clear D. Looked up from germline, CDR1 is LNHNV and CDR2 is YYDKDF (reference sequence). The CDR3 totals 15 residues. Trimming took 0 bases from V and 0 from J, leaving 9 bases between them. The CDR3 spells CATSRDAAVSYEQYF. CDR3 nucleotides: TGTGCCACCAGCAGAGACGCAGCAGTCTCCTACGAGCAGTACTTC.

This chain links TRBV6-5 with TRBJ1-4; D gene unclear. The CDR3 consists of 19 residues. Germline lookup yields CDR1 MNHEY and CDR2 SVGAGI. Deletions cut 0 bases from V and 6 bases from J, with 23 bases between. CDR3 amino acids: CASSYSKSLRSGVHEKLFF. The CDR3 DNA follows: TGTGCCAGCAGTTACTCGAAGTCTCTCCGGAGTGGGGTGCATGAAAAACTGTTTTTT.

The gene calls are TRBV5-6 and TRBJ2-1; 14 positions match TRBD2. V trimming: 4 bases; J trimming: 10 bases; junction bases outside the gene matches: 7. There are 15 residues in the CDR3. Looked up from germline, CDR1 is SGHDT and CDR2 is YYEEEE. CDR3 sequence (DNA): TGTGCCAGCAGCCTGGGACTAGCGGGAGCAGGGGAGCAGTTCTTC. Protein sequence: CASSLGLAGAGEQFF.

The chain recombines TRBV20-1 with TRBJ1-1; D call uncertain. Between the trimmed V and J ends, which lost 3 bases and 3 bases, there was a span of 5 bases. CDR3 length: 11 amino acids. CDR1 is DFQATT and CDR2 is SNEGSKA in the germline V gene (reference sequence). This CDR3 is CSARGYTEAFF. CDR3 sequence (DNA): TGCAGTGCTAGGGGTTACACTGAAGCTTTCTTT.

The V gene is TRBV6-5, the J gene TRBJ2-1; 14 bases are a match to TRBD2. CDR3 length: 18 residues. J lost 7 bases, V lost 3 bases, and 11 bases had no gene match. Germline CDR1 is MNHEY and CDR2 is SVGAGI. For the CDR3, the DNA is TGTGCCAGCAGTTATCCCGGGACTAGCGGGAGCAGGAGGAATGAGCAGTTCTTC. This codes for CASSYPGTSGSRRNEQFF.

The rearrangement uses TRBV7-9 and TRBJ2-7; no clear D. Trimming removed 5 bases from V and 0 bases from J, with 8 bases in between. Germline V gene sequence: CDR1 SEHNR, CDR2 FQNEAQ (reference sequence). CDR3 length: 13 amino acids. CDR3 protein: CASSPSSSYEQYF. The CDR3 DNA is TGTGCCAGCAGCCCCTCCTCCTCCTACGAGCAGTACTTC. The entire variable domain, with the rest obtained from reference TRBV7-9 and TRBJ2-7, is as follows: DTGVSQNPRHKITKRGQNVTFRCDPISEHNRLYWYRQTLGQGPEFLTYFQNEAQLEKSRLLSDRFSAERPKGSFSTLEIQRTEQGDSAMYLCASSPSSSYEQYFGPGTRLTVT.

This chain connects TRBV12-3 or TRBV12-4 to TRBJ2-1, with TRBD1 matching over 8 bases. V gave up 6 bases and J gave up 6 bases; unmatched junction bases: 10. The length of the CDR3 is 15 residues. Written as DNA, the CDR3 is TGTGCCAGCAGCCGGACAGGGCCTCATATCAATGAGCAGTTCTTC. Encoded protein: CASSRTGPHINEQFF.

The chain recombines TRBV7-9 with TRBJ1-5; no firm D call. The CDR3 covers 15 residues. Germline CDR1 SEHNR, CDR2 FQNEAQ (reference sequence). The V end lost 0 bases, the J end lost 7 bases, and 13 bases lay between the germline ends. CDR3 sequence: CASSLASPGGQPQHF. The CDR3 DNA follows: TGTGCCAGCAGCTTAGCATCCCCAGGAGGGCAGCCCCAGCATTTT.

The rearrangement joins TRBV28 to TRBJ2-1; D may be TRBD1 or TRBD2 (5 bases each). Germline CDR1 reads MDHEN; CDR2 reads SYDVKM. The CDR3 has 15 amino acids. V lost 8 bases, J lost 1 base, and 15 bases lay in between. The CDR3 coding sequence is TGTGCCAGCCTCGAGGGGACCGAATCCTACAATGAGCAGTTCTTC. It specifies CASLEGTESYNEQFF.

V usage is TRBV11-1 and J usage is TRBJ1-1; D gene uncertain. With 1 base removed from V and 0 bases from J, the gap between germline ends came to 6 bases. CDR1 SGHAT and CDR2 FQDESV come from the germline V gene (reference sequence). The CDR3 has 14 amino acids. CDR3 amino acids: CASSLVTMNTEAFF. The CDR3 nucleotides are TGTGCCAGCAGCTTAGTAACAATGAACACTGAAGCTTTCTTT.

The J gene is TRBJ1-5, the V gene TRBV29-1; D perhaps matches TRBD1 (6 bases). Germline V lookup: CDR1 SQVTM, CDR2 ANQGSEA. The CDR3 is 14 amino acids. The germline V and J ends were trimmed by 5 bases and 1 base, with 12 bases remaining between them. CDR3 protein: CSVTGTSSNQPQHF. DNA of the CDR3: TGCAGCGTTACAGGGACGTCGAGCAATCAGCCCCAGCATTTT.

This chain connects TRBV12-3 or TRBV12-4 to TRBJ1-1; no clear D. This CDR3 spans 14 amino acids. V was trimmed by 3 bases and J by 2 bases, leaving 10 bases between them. CDR3 region: CASSFGDLNTEAFF. In DNA form, the CDR3 reads TGTGCCAGCAGTTTCGGAGACCTCAACACTGAAGCTTTCTTT.

This clonotype was seen more than once but under ten times. The gene calls are TRBV7-2 and TRBJ1-6; D is unclear. This CDR3 comprises 15 residues. Germline CDR1 is SGHTA and CDR2 is FQGNSA. Trimming removed 0 bases from V and 9 bases from J, with 12 bases in between. DNA of the CDR3: TGTGCCAGCAGCTTAGCTGGGGTATTCGGTTCACCCCTCCACTTT. Amino acid sequence: CASSLAGVFGSPLHF.

This clonotype has ten or more counts. The chain joins TRBV12-3 or TRBV12-4 to TRBJ1-5; D gene uncertain. V was trimmed by 2 bases and J by 0 bases, leaving 11 bases between them. The CDR3 totals 16 residues. CDR3 loop: CASSLRTAYSNQPQHF. The CDR3, as DNA: TGTGCCAGCAGTTTACGAACAGCTTATAGCAATCAGCCCCAGCATTTT.

The rearrangement joins TRBV27 to TRBJ2-7; 7 bases agree with TRBD1. Germline CDR1 and CDR2: MNHEY and SMNVEV (reference sequence). This CDR3 spans 13 amino acids. V was clipped by 3 bases and J by 2 bases; unmatched bases: 1. The CDR3 reads CASSFQGAYEQYF. In DNA, the CDR3 is TGTGCCAGCAGTTTCCAGGGGGCCTACGAGCAGTACTTC.

The CDR3 loop is CASSDSGGRAYNEQFF. The CDR3 DNA is TGTGCCAGCAGTGACTCAGGCGGGAGGGCCTACAATGAGCAGTTCTTC. The J gene is TRBJ2-1, the V gene TRBV6-4; 9 bases line up with TRBD2. Germline-derived CDR1 and CDR2 are MRHNA and SNTAGT. V trimming: 0 bases; J trimming: 2 bases; junction bases outside the gene matches: 2. The CDR3 totals 16 residues.

The chain recombines TRBV3-1 with TRBJ1-1; no clear D gene. Trimming stripped 0 bases from V and 4 bases from J, with 12 bases between. Per the germline V gene, CDR1 is LGHDT and CDR2 is YNNKEL (reference sequence). The CDR3 consists of 15 residues. For the CDR3, the DNA is TGTGCCAGCAGCCAAGAACTGGGGTTTCTCACTGAAGCTTTCTTT. Protein: CASSQELGFLTEAFF.

The rearrangement joins TRBV19 to TRBJ2-7; the D gene could be TRBD1 or TRBD2 (5 bases each). Germline V lookup: CDR1 LNHDA, CDR2 SQIVND (reference sequence). This CDR3 is built from 14 residues. Deletions cut 3 bases from V and 5 bases from J, with 14 bases between. CDR3: CASSMATGAHEQYF. DNA of the CDR3: TGTGCCAGTAGTATGGCGACCGGGGCACACGAGCAGTACTTC.